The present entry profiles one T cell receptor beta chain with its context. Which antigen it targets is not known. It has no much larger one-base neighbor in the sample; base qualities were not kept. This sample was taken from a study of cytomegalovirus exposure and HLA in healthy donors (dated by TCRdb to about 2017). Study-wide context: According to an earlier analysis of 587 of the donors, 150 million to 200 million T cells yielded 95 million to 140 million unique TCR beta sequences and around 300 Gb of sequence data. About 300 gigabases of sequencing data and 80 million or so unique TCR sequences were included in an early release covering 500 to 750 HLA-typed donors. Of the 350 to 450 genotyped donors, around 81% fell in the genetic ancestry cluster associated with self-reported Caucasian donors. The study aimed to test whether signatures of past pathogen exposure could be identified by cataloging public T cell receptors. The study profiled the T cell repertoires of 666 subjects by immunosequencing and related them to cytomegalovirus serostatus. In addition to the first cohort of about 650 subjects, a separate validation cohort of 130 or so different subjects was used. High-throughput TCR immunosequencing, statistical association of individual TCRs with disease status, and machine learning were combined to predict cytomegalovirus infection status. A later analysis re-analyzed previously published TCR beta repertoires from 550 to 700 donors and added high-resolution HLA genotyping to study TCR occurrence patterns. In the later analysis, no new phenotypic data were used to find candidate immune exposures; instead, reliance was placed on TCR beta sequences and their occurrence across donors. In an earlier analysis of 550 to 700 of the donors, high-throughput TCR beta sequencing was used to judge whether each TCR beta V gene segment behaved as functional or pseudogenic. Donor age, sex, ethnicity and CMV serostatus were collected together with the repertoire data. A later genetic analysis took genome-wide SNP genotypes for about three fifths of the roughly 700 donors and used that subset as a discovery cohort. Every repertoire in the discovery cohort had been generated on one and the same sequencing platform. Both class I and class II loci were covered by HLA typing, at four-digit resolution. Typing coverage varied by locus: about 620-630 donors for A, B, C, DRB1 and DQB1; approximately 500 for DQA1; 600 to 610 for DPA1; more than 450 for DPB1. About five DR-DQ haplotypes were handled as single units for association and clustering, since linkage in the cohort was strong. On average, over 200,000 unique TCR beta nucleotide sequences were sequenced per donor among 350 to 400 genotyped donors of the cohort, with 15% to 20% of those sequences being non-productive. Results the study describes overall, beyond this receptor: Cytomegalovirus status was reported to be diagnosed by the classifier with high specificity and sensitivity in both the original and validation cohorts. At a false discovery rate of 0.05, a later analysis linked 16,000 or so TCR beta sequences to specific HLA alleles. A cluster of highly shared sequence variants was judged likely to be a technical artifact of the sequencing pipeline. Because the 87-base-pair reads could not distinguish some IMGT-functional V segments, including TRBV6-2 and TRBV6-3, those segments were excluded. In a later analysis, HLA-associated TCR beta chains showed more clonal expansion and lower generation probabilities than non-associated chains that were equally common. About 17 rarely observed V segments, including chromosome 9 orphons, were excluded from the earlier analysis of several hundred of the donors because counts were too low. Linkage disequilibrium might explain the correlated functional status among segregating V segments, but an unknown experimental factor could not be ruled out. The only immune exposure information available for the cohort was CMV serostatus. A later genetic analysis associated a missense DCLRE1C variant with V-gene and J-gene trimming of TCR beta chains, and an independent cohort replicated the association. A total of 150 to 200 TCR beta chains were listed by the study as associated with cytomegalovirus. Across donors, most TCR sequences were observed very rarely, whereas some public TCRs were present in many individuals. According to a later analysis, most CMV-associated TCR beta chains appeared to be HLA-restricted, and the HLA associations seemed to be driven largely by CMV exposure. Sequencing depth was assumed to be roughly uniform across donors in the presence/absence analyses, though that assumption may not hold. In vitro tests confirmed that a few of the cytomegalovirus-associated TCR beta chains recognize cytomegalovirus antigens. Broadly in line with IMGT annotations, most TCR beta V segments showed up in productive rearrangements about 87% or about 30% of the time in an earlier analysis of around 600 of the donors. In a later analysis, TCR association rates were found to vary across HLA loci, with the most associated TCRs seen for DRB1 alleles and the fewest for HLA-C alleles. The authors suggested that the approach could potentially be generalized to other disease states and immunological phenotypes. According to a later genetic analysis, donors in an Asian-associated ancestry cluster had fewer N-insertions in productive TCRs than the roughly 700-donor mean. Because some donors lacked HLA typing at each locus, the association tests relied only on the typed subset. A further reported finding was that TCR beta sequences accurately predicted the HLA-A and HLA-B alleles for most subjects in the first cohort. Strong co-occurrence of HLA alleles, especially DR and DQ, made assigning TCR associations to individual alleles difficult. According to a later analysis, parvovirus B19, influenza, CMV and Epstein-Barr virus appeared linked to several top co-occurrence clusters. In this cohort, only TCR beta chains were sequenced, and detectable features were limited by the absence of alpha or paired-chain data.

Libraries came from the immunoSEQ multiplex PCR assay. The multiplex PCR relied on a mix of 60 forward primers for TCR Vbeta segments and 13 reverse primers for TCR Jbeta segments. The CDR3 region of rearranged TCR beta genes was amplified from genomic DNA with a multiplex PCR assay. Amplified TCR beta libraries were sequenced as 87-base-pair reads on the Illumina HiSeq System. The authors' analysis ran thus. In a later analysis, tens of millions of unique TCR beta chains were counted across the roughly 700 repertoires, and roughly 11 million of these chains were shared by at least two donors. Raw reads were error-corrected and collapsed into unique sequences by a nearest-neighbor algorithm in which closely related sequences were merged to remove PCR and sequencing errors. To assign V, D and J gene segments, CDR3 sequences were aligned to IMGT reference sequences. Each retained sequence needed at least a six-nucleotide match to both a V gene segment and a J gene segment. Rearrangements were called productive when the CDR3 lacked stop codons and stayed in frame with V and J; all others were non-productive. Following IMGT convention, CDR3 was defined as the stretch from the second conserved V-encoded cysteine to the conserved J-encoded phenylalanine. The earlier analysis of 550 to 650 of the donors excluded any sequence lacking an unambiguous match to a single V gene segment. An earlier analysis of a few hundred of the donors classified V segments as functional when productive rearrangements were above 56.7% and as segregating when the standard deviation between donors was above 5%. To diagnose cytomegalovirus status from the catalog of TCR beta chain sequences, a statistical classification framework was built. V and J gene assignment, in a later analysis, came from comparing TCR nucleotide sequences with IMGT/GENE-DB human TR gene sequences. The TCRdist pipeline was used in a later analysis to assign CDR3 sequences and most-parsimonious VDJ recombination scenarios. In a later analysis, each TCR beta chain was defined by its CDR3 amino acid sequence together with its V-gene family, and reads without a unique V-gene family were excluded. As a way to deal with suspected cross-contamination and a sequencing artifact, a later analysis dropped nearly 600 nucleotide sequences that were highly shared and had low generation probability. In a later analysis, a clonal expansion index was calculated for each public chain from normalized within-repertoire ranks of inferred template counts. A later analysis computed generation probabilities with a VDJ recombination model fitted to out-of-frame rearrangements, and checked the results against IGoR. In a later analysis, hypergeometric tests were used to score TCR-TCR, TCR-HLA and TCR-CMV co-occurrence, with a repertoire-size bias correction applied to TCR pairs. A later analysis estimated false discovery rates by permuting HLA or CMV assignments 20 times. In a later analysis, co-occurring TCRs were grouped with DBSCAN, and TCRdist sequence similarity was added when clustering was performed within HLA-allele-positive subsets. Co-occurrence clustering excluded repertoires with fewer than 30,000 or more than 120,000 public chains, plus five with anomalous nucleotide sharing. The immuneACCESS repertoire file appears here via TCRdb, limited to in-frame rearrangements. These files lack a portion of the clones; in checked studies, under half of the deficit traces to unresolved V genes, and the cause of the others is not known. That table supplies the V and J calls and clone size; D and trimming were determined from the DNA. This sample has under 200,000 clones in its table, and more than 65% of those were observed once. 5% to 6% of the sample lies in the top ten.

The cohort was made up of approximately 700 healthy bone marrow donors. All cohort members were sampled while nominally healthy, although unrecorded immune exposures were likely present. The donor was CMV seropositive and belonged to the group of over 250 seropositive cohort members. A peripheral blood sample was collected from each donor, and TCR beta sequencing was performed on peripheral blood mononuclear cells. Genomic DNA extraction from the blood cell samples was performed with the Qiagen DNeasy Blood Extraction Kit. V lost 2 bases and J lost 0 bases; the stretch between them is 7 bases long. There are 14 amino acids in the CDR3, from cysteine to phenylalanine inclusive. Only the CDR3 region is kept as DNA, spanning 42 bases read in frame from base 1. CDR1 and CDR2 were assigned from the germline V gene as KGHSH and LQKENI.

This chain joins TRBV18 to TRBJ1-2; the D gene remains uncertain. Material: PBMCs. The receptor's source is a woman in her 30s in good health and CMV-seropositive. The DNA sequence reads TGTGCCAGCTCACCAGTCCCGGCTAACTATGGCTACACCTTC. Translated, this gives CASSPVPANYGYTF.